Listed below are T cell receptor beta chains from one sample, sequenced in a study of T cells after yellow fever vaccination. MiXCR was run by TCRdb on the 5' RACE reads, yielding one entry per CDR3 protein. The sample includes around 350,000 distinct CDR3 sequences, 11% seen only once; the top ten take roughly a sixth. Sample: PBMCs, taken on the day of the first yellow fever vaccination. Receptors originate from a man between 18 and 35 years old who received the YFV17D yellow fever vaccine. The CDR3 runs from the conserved cysteine through the conserved F or W. The order of the fields is J gene, clone size, D gene, V gene, CDR3 protein, CDR3 DNA. A D gene is named only where the DNA matches it firmly. Size is stated for part of the rows, as once, few or many counts, or as a class when the clone is expanded.

>TRBJ2-7|few|TRBD1|TRBV11-2
CASTGGTGGYEQYF
TGTGCCAGCACAGGGGGGACAGGGGGCTACGAGCAGTACTTC
>TRBJ2-3|few|-|TRBV7-2
CASSLISTPTDTQYF
TGTGCCAGCAGCTTAATCTCGACCCCCACAGATACGCAGTATTTT
>TRBJ2-2|many|-|TRBV4-3
CASSQVSTNTGELFF
TGCGCCAGCAGCCAGGTGTCCACGAACACCGGGGAGCTGTTTTTT
>TRBJ2-3|-|-|TRBV2
CASSLADDTDTQYF
TGTGCCAGCTCCTTAGCGGATGACACAGATACGCAGTATTTT
>TRBJ2-7|-|-|TRBV7-6
CASSLETAYEQYF
TGTGCCAGCAGCTTAGAGACAGCCTACGAGCAGTACTTC
>TRBJ1-1|-|TRBD1|TRBV28
CASGTELNTEAFF
TGTGCCAGCGGGACAGAGTTGAACACTGAAGCTTTCTTT
>TRBJ2-1|few|-|TRBV4-3
CASSPSVRVEQFF
TGCGCCAGCAGCCCCTCGGTCCGGGTGGAGCAGTTCTTC
>TRBJ1-4|-|-|TRBV19
CASEGRGNEKLFF
TGTGCCAGTGAGGGCAGGGGAAATGAAAAACTGTTTTTT
>TRBJ1-1|few|-|TRBV20-1
CSARSAMGTEAFF
TGCAGTGCTAGATCGGCTATGGGCACTGAAGCTTTCTTT
>TRBJ1-5|-|-|TRBV20-1
CSASRIGQGAINQPQHF
TGCAGTGCTAGCCGCATCGGGCAGGGCGCCATAAATCAGCCCCAGCATTTT
>TRBJ1-2|many|-|TRBV24-1
CATSDLSADNYYGYTF
TGTGCCACCAGTGATTTGTCGGCAGACAATTACTATGGCTACACCTTC
>TRBJ2-4|few|TRBD1|TRBV4-1
CASSQGTGGNIQYF
TGCGCCAGCAGCCAAGGGACAGGTGGAAACATTCAGTACTTC
>TRBJ2-1|few|-|TRBV4-3
CASSQGDGYNEQFF
TGCGCCAGCAGCCAAGGGGACGGATACAATGAGCAGTTCTTC
>TRBJ2-2|few|-|TRBV7-8
CASSLSPRILNRGGTGELFF
TGTGCCAGCAGCTTATCCCCAAGAATACTCAACAGGGGAGGAACCGGGGAGCTGTTTTTT
>TRBJ1-5|-|-|TRBV15
CATSRDGLRNQPQHF
TGTGCCACCAGCAGAGACGGATTACGGAATCAGCCCCAGCATTTT
>TRBJ2-1|-|-|TRBV12-3/TRBV12-4
CASSSQMASYEQFF
TGTGCCAGCAGTTCCCAAATGGCTTCTTATGAGCAGTTCTTC